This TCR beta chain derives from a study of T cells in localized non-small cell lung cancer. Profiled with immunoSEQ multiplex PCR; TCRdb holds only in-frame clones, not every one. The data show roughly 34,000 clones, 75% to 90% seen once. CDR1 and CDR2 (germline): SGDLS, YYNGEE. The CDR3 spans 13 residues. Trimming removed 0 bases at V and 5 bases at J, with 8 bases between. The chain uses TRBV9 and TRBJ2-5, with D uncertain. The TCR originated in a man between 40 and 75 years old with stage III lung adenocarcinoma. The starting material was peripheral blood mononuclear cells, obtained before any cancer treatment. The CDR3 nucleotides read TGTGCCAGCAGCGTAGAAGGGTTCGAGACCCAGTACTTC. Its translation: CASSVEGFETQYF.